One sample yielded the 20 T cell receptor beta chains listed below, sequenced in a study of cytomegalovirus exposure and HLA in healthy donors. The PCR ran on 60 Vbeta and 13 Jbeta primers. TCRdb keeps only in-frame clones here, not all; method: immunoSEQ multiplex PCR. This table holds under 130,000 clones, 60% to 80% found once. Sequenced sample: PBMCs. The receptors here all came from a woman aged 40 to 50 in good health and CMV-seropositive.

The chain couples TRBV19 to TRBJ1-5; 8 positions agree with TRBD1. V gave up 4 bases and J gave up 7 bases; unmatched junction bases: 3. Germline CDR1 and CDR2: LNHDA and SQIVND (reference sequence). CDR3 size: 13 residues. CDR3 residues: CASSTRGLQPQHF. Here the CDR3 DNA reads TGTGCCAGTAGTACCAGGGGGCTCCAGCCCCAGCATTTT.

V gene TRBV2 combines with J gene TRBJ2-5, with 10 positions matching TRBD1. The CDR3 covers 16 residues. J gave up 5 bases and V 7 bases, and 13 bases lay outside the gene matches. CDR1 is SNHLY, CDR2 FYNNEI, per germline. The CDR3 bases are TGTGCCAGCACCTTATATGGGGACAGGGGCGAGGAGACCCAGTACTTC. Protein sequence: CASTLYGDRGEETQYF.

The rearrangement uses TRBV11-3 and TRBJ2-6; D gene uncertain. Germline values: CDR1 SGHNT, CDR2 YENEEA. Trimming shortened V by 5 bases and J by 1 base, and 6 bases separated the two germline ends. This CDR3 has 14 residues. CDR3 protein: CASSPQSGANVLTF. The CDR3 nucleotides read TGTGCCAGCAGCCCCCAATCTGGGGCCAACGTCCTGACTTTC. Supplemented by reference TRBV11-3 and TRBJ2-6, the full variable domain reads EAGVVQSPRYKIIEKKQPVAFWCNPISGHNTLYWYLQNLGQGPELLIRYENEEAVDDSQLPKDRFSAERLKGVDSTLKIQPAELGDSAVYLCASSPQSGANVLTFGAGSRLTVL.

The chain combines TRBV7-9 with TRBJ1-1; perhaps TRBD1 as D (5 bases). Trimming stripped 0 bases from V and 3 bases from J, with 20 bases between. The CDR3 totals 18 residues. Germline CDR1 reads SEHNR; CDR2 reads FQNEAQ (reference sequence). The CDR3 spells CASSLALIGRVADTEAFF. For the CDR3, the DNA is TGTGCCAGCAGCTTAGCGCTAATTGGCAGGGTGGCGGACACTGAAGCTTTCTTT.

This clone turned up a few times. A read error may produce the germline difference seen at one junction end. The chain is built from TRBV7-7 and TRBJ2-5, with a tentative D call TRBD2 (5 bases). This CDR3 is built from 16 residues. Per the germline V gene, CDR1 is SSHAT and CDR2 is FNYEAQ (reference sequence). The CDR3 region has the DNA TGTGCTAGCAGCTTAGGCGGCTTTCGAGGGCAAGAGACCCAGTACTTC. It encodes CASSLGGFRGQETQYF.

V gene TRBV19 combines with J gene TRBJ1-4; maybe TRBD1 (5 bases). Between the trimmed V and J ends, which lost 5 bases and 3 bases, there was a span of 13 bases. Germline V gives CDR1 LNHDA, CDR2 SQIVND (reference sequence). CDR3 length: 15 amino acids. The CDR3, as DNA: TGTGCCAGTAGTCTCTTGACAGCCTCTAATGAAAAACTGTTTTTT. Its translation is CASSLLTASNEKLFF.

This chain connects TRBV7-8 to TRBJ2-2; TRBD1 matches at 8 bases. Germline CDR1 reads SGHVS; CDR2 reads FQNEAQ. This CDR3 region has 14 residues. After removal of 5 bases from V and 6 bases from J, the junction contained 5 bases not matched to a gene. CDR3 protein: CASSAIQGAGELFF. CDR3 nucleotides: TGTGCCAGCAGCGCTATACAGGGGGCCGGGGAGCTGTTTTTT.

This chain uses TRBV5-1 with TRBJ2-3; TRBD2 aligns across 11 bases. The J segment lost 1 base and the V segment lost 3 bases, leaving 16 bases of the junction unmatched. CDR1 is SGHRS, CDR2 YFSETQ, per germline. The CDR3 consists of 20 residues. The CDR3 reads CASSWGLAEIVTARTDTQYF. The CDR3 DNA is TGCGCCAGCAGCTGGGGACTAGCGGAAATCGTCACCGCTCGCACAGATACGCAGTATTTT.

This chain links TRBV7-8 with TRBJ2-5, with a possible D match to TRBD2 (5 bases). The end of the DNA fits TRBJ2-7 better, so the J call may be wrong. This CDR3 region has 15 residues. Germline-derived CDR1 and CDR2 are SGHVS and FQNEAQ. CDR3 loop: CASSLVSLAVHEQYF. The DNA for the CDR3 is TGTGCCAGCAGCTTAGTATCCCTAGCAGTACACGAGCAGTACTTC.

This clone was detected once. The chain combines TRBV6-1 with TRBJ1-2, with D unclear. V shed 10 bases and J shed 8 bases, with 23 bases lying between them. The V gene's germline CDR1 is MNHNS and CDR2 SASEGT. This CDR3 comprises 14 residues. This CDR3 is CAIINGVDLRGYTF. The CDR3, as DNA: TGTGCCATCATCAACGGGGTAGATTTAAGGGGCTACACCTTC.

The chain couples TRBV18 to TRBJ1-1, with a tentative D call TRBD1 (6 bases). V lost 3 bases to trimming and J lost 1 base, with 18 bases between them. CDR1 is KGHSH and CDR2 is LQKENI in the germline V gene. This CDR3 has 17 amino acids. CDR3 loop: CASSPPTKQGWNTEAFF. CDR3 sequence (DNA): TGTGCCAGCTCACCTCCAACCAAACAGGGCTGGAACACTGAAGCTTTCTTT. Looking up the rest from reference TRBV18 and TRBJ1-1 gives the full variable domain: NAGVMQNPRHLVRRRGQEARLRCSPMKGHSHVYWYRQLPEEGLKFMVYLQKENIIDESGMPKERFSAEFPKEGPSILRIQQVVRGDSAAYFCASSPPTKQGWNTEAFFGQGTRLTVV.

This CDR3 is CASSDGGLTLKNTGELFF. The CDR3 DNA reads TGTGCCAGCAGTGACGGGGGACTAACCCTCAAAAACACCGGGGAGCTGTTTTTT. The chain recombines TRBV2 with TRBJ2-2; 7 nucleotides align to TRBD2. With 3 bases clipped from V and 2 bases from J, the junction kept 12 bases outside the gene matches. CDR3 length equals 18 residues. CDR1 is SNHLY, CDR2 FYNNEI, per germline.

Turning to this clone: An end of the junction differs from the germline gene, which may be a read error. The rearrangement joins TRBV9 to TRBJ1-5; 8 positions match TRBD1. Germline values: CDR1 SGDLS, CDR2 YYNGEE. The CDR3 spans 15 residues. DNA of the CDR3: TGTGCCAGCAGCGTATCAGGGGGCATGGGTCAGCCCCGGCATTTT. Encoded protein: CASSVSGGMGQPRHF.

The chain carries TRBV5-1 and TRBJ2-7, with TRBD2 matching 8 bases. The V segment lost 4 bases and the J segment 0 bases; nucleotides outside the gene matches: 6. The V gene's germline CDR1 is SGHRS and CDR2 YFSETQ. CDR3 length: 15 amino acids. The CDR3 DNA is TGCGCCAGCAGCGATAGCGGGACACGCTCCTACGAGCAGTACTTC. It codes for CASSDSGTRSYEQYF.

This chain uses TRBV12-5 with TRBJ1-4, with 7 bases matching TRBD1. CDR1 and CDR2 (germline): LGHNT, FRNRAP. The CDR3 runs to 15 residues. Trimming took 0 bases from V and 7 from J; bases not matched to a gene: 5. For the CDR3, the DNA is TGTGCTAGTGGTTTGGTAAACAGGGGATTTGAAAAACTGTTTTTT. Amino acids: CASGLVNRGFEKLFF.

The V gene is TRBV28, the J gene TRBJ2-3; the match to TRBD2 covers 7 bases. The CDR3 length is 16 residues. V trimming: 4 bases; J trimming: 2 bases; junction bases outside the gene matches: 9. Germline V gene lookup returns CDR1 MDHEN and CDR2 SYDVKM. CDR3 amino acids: CASSSDLGGDTDTQYF. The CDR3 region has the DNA TGTGCCAGCAGTTCGGACCTGGGAGGGGACACAGATACGCAGTATTTT.

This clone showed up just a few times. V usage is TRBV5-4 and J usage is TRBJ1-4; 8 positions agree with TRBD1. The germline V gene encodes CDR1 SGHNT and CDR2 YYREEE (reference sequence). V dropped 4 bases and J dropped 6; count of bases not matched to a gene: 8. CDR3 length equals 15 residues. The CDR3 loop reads CASSIPDRGDEKLFF. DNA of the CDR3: TGTGCCAGCAGCATCCCAGACAGGGGAGATGAAAAACTGTTTTTT.

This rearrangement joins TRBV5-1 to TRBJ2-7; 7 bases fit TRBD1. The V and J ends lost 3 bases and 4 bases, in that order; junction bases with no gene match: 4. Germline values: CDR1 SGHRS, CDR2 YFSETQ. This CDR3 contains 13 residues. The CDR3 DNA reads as TGCGCCAGCAGCTGGGGACAGACTTACGAGCAGTACTTC. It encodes CASSWGQTYEQYF.

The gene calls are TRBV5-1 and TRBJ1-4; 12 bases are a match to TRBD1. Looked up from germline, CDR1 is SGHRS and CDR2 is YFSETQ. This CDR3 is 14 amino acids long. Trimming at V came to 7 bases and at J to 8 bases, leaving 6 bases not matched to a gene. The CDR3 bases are TGCGCCAGCTCCCCGGGGACAGGGGGCGAAAAACTGTTTTTT. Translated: CASSPGTGGEKLFF.

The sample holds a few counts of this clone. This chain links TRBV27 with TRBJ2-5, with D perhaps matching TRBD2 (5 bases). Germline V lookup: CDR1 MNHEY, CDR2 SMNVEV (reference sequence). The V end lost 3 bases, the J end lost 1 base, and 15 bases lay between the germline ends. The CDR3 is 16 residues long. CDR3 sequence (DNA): TGTGCCAGCAGTTTGAGGGCCGTGAGTTTCCAAGAGACCCAGTACTTC. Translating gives CASSLRAVSFQETQYF.